Below, 24 T cell receptor beta chains from the same sample are listed, as sequenced in a study of long-term antiretroviral therapy in people with HIV. The immunoSEQ assay was v3.0, run at survey level. Generated by immunoSEQ multiplex PCR, the TCRdb table keeps only in-frame clones and is missing some. The sample has some 35,000 clones; roughly 74% are singletons. Specimen: unsorted PBMCs, collected 3 years after starting antiretroviral therapy. Receptor source: a man between 50 and 59 years old with HIV.

The chain employs TRBV30 and TRBJ2-3, with D unresolved. Trimming pared 5 bases from V and 0 bases from J, leaving 6 bases between. Germline CDR1 and CDR2: GTSNPN and SVGIG (reference sequence). The CDR3 contains 12 residues. The CDR3 DNA reads TGTGCCTGGGACGGAAGCACAGATACGCAGTATTTT. This encodes CAWDGSTDTQYF.

The chain employs TRBV2 and TRBJ2-7; 9 bases agree with TRBD2. CDR3 length equals 17 residues. V dropped 3 bases and J dropped 2; count of bases not matched to a gene: 11. Germline CDR1 is SNHLY and CDR2 is FYNNEI. This CDR3 is CASSDWGSGSSAYEQYF. For the CDR3, the DNA is TGTGCCAGCAGTGATTGGGGTAGCGGGAGTTCGGCCTACGAGCAGTACTTC.

This clone was seen a few times. V and J are TRBV18 and TRBJ2-7, with D perhaps matching TRBD1 or TRBD2 (5 bases each). Looked up from germline, CDR1 is KGHSH and CDR2 is LQKENI. Trimming removed 3 bases at V and 3 bases at J, with 6 bases between. CDR3 size: 12 residues. CDR3 bases: TGTGCCAGCTCACCGAGGGGCTACGAGCAGTACTTC. This sequence encodes CASSPRGYEQYF.

The V call is TRBV4-2, the J call TRBJ2-3; the D gene is possibly TRBD2 (7 bases). The CDR3 runs to 16 residues. Between the trimmed V and J ends, which lost 0 bases and 6 bases, there was a span of 16 bases. Germline CDR1 LGHNA, CDR2 YNFKEQ. CDR3 DNA: TGTGCCAGCAGCCAAGACCGGGGGGCAGGTCGGGATACGCAGTATTTT. Its protein product is CASSQDRGAGRDTQYF.

The rearrangement uses TRBV7-2 and TRBJ2-7, with 13 bases matching TRBD2. CDR3 length equals 18 residues. The germline CDR1 and CDR2 sequences are SGHTA and FQGNSA. V lost 4 bases, J lost 3 bases, and 12 bases stayed unmatched. CDR3: CASSSRPPTSGRDYEQYF. Here the CDR3 DNA reads TGTGCCAGCAGCTCCCGCCCCCCTACTAGCGGGAGGGACTACGAGCAGTACTTC.

This clone was detected only once. The chain joins TRBV5-6 to TRBJ1-2; D not certain. The germline gives CDR1 SGHDT, CDR2 YYEEEE. Trimming stripped 3 bases from V and 2 bases from J, with 5 bases between. The CDR3 spans 12 residues. The chain's CDR3 is CASSSGNYGYTF. CDR3 sequence (DNA): TGTGCCAGCAGCTCGGGGAACTATGGCTACACCTTC.

The V and J genes are TRBV9 and TRBJ2-3; 10 nucleotides match TRBD2. This CDR3 has 15 residues. Germline-derived CDR1 and CDR2 are SGDLS and YYNGEE. Trimming cost V 3 bases and J 4 bases; bases outside gene matches: 5. The CDR3 loop reads CASSASGRGPDTQYF. DNA of the CDR3: TGTGCCAGCAGCGCTAGCGGGAGAGGCCCAGATACGCAGTATTTT. Full variable domain (rest looked up from reference TRBV9 and TRBJ2-3): DSGVTQTPKHLITATGQRVTLRCSPRSGDLSVYWYQQSLDQGLQFLIQYYNGEERAKGNILERFSAQQFPDLHSELNLSSLELGDSALYFCASSASGRGPDTQYFGPGTRLTVL.

The chain is built from TRBV18 and TRBJ1-1; D unclear. Per the germline V gene, CDR1 is KGHSH and CDR2 is LQKENI. Trimming removed 6 bases at V and 6 bases at J, with 11 bases between. The CDR3 extends over 12 amino acids. The CDR3 nucleotides are TGTGCCAGCTCCCCGCTAGGCTCTGAAGCTTTCTTT. The encoded protein is CASSPLGSEAFF.

The rearrangement joins TRBV7-2 to TRBJ1-6; 9 nucleotides line up with TRBD1. From germline, CDR1 is SGHTA and CDR2 FQGNSA. The CDR3 has 15 residues. Trimming at V came to 6 bases and at J to 8 bases, leaving 8 bases not matched to a gene. The CDR3 is CASRIKQGAYSPLHF. The CDR3 DNA reads as TGTGCCAGCAGGATAAAACAGGGGGCTTATTCACCCCTCCACTTT. Drawing the rest from reference TRBV7-2 and TRBJ1-6, the complete variable domain is GAGVSQSPSNKVTEKGKDVELRCDPISGHTALYWYRQSLGQGLEFLIYFQGNSAPDKSGLPSDRFSAERTGGSVSTLTIQRTQQEDSAVYLCASRIKQGAYSPLHFGNGTRLTVT.

This clone was counted once. The rearrangement joins TRBV27 to TRBJ2-7, with a tentative D call TRBD1 (5 bases). V lost 5 bases to trimming and J lost 1 base, with 15 bases between them. The germline V gene has CDR1 MNHEY and CDR2 SMNVEV (reference sequence). The CDR3 extends over 15 amino acids. CDR3 coding DNA: TGTGCCAGCAGTCTCGAGACAGCACAATCCTACGAGCAGTACTTC. Translated: CASSLETAQSYEQYF.

The V and J genes are TRBV14 and TRBJ2-7; 8 bases align to TRBD1. The CDR3 runs 14 residues. Looked up from germline, CDR1 is SGHDN and CDR2 is FVKESK. V gave up 4 bases and J gave up 6 bases; unmatched junction bases: 8. The CDR3 loop reads CASSLGQGFIEQYF. CDR3 DNA: TGTGCCAGCAGCCTCGGACAGGGCTTCATCGAGCAGTACTTC.

This clone was picked up a small number of times. V usage is TRBV28 and J usage is TRBJ2-7; tentative D call: TRBD2 (5 bases). Per germline, CDR1 MDHEN and CDR2 SYDVKM. CDR3 length equals 13 residues. The V end was cut by 4 bases, the J end by 2 bases, with 9 bases between. The CDR3 DNA reads as TGTGCCAGCAGTTATCGGGGAACCTACGAGCAGTACTTC. Translation gives CASSYRGTYEQYF.

DNA for the CDR3: TGCAGCGTTGAATGGCAGAACACCGGGGAGCTGTTTTTT. As protein: CSVEWQNTGELFF. The chain carries TRBV29-1 and TRBJ2-2; D is unresolved. The CDR3 is 13 amino acids. V lost 2 bases to trimming and J lost 1 base, with 5 bases between them. Germline V CDR1 and CDR2: SQVTM, ANQGSEA.

The V gene is TRBV6-5, the J gene TRBJ2-3; D gene uncertain. The germline gives CDR1 MNHEY, CDR2 SVGAGI. There are 16 residues in the CDR3. Trimming shortened V by 0 bases and J by 0 bases, and 10 bases separated the two germline ends. CDR3 DNA sequence: TGTGCCAGCAGTTACTCGGCAGGCTCTAGCACAGATACGCAGTATTTT. Translation: CASSYSAGSSTDTQYF.

The rearrangement joins TRBV10-2 to TRBJ2-7; either TRBD1 or TRBD2 may supply D (7 bases each). Germline loops: CDR1 WSHSY, CDR2 SAAADI. V lost 7 bases and J lost 5, with 18 bases in between. The CDR3 totals 14 residues. The CDR3 nucleotides are TGCGCCAGCATAAACCAGGGGGGGACCGACGAGCAGTACTTC. It encodes CASINQGGTDEQYF.

This chain uses TRBV18 with TRBJ2-3; TRBD2 aligns across 9 bases. Germline V gene data show CDR1 as KGHSH and CDR2 as LQKENI. V was pared by 3 bases and J by 2 bases, with 3 bases of the junction left unmatched. The CDR3 covers 15 residues. In DNA form, the CDR3 reads TGTGCCAGCTCACCGCGGACTAGCGCCACAGATACGCAGTATTTT. As protein: CASSPRTSATDTQYF.

The chain couples TRBV7-2 to TRBJ1-5, with TRBD1 as a possible D gene (5 bases). The CDR3 runs to 15 residues. CDR1 and CDR2 from the germline V gene are SGHTA and FQGNSA. V was clipped by 1 base and J by 3 bases, with 10 bases between them. The CDR3 region is CASSLGGSLNQPQHF. The DNA for the CDR3 is TGTGCCAGCAGCTTAGGGGGCAGCCTCAATCAGCCCCAGCATTTT. Combining the CDR3 with reference TRBV7-2 and TRBJ1-5 gives the whole variable domain GAGVSQSPSNKVTEKGKDVELRCDPISGHTALYWYRQSLGQGLEFLIYFQGNSAPDKSGLPSDRFSAERTGGSVSTLTIQRTQQEDSAVYLCASSLGGSLNQPQHFGDGTRLSIL.

The chain joins TRBV28 to TRBJ2-6; D may correspond to TRBD1 or TRBD2 (7 bases each). Germline V gene data show CDR1 as MDHEN and CDR2 as SYDVKM. The V end lost 7 bases, the J end lost 1 base, and 14 bases lay between the germline ends. This CDR3 has 16 residues. CDR3 region: CASNVQGGSGANVLTF. The CDR3 DNA reads TGTGCCAGCAATGTCCAGGGGGGGTCTGGGGCCAACGTCCTGACTTTC.

V gene TRBV9 combines with J gene TRBJ2-7, with D tentatively TRBD2 (5 bases). CDR3 length equals 14 residues. V was clipped by 0 bases and J by 0 bases, with 7 bases between them. CDR1 is SGDLS and CDR2 is YYNGEE in the germline V gene. Written as DNA, the CDR3 is TGTGCCAGCAGCGTAGTAGGGAGCTCCTACGAGCAGTACTTC. Translated, it gives CASSVVGSSYEQYF.

This clone has more than one count but fewer than ten. V and J are TRBV18 and TRBJ2-2, with TRBD1 as a possible D gene (6 bases). V lost 4 bases, J lost 7 bases, and 16 bases lay in between. The germline CDR1 and CDR2 sequences are KGHSH and LQKENI. The CDR3 runs to 15 residues. Here the CDR3 reads CASSQGVPPGGELFF. DNA for the CDR3: TGTGCCAGCTCACAGGGGGTTCCACCCGGCGGGGAGCTGTTTTTT.

The chain links TRBV4-3 to TRBJ1-2; 8 nucleotides line up with TRBD1. The CDR3 contains 16 residues. Per germline, CDR1 LGHNA and CDR2 YSLEER. The ends lost 4 bases at V and 0 bases at J; junction bases unmatched: 7. This CDR3 is CASSRGQERPNYGYTF. In nucleotides, the CDR3 is TGCGCCAGCAGCCGGGGACAGGAGCGACCTAACTATGGCTACACCTTC.

The chain recombines TRBV19 with TRBJ2-6; 7 bases fit TRBD1. The trim removed 5 bases at V and 6 bases at J, leaving 10 bases unmatched. The CDR3 consists of 16 residues. Germline V gene sequence: CDR1 LNHDA, CDR2 SQIVND (reference sequence). The CDR3 protein is CASSSSGTAAANVLTF. The CDR3 DNA sequence: TGTGCCAGTAGTTCATCCGGGACAGCTGCGGCCAACGTCCTGACTTTC.

The chain combines TRBV5-1 with TRBJ2-3; 8 bases agree with TRBD1. CDR3 length: 16 residues. J lost 0 bases, V lost 2 bases, and 5 bases had no gene match. Germline-derived CDR1 and CDR2 are SGHRS and YFSETQ. CDR3 residues: CASSLQGGSSTDTQYF. The CDR3 region has the DNA TGCGCCAGCAGCTTACAGGGGGGATCTAGCACAGATACGCAGTATTTT.

The sample holds one count of this clone. This chain uses TRBV6-1 with TRBJ1-2; D uncertain. V lost 4 bases and J lost 4, with 13 bases in between. CDR1 is MNHNS, CDR2 SASEGT, per germline. The CDR3 covers 14 residues. As DNA, the CDR3 is TGTGCCAGCAGTGGGGATGTTTGGACCTATGGCTACACCTTC. Protein product: CASSGDVWTYGYTF.